The TCR beta chain under discussion was sequenced for a study of CD8 T cells in Susac syndrome. Germline V CDR1 and CDR2: SGDLS, YYNGEE. The ends lost 0 bases at V and 3 bases at J; junction bases unmatched: 3. CDR3 length equals 15 residues. Random hexamers were used to reverse transcribe the RNA input (about 0.5 to 1 ug). MiXCR, applied by TCRdb to the immunoSEQ multiplex PCR reads, yields one record per CDR3 protein. The sample contains about 150,000 distinct CDR3 sequences, approximately 96% of which appear only once. The receptor was isolated from a human donor with Susac syndrome. The sample was CD4+ T cells from PBMCs. The chain recombines TRBV9 with TRBJ2-5, with 9 bases identical to TRBD2. The CDR3 here is CASSVGLADKETQYF. CDR3 DNA sequence: TGTGCCAGCAGCGTAGGACTAGCGGATAAAGAGACCCAGTACTTC.